A single sample is the source of the 5 T cell receptor beta chains below, sequenced in a study of blood T cell repertoires in COVID-19. Sequenced by immunoSEQ multiplex PCR; TCRdb stores in-frame clones only, minus some. The data contain some 180,000 clones, more than 75% of them seen just once; the ten biggest clones take up 6%. Sequencing input: peripheral blood. The receptor set was obtained from a man aged 35 to 55 with active or convalescent COVID-19.

This clone was counted only a few times. The V gene is TRBV4-2, the J gene TRBJ2-2; no definite D call. The CDR3 has 15 amino acids. CDR1 and CDR2 (germline): LGHNA, YNFKEQ. Trimming stripped 1 base from V and 1 base from J, with 7 bases between. CDR3 loop: CASSQVIGNTGELFF. In DNA, the CDR3 is TGTGCCAGCAGCCAAGTAATCGGGAACACCGGGGAGCTGTTTTTT.

A word on this clone: Distinct nucleotide sequences in the sample also encode this CDR3. The V gene is TRBV9, the J gene TRBJ1-3, with D possibly being TRBD1 (6 bases). V dropped 0 bases and J dropped 2 bases, with 6 bases sitting between them. There are 14 residues in the CDR3. Germline V CDR1 and CDR2: SGDLS, YYNGEE. CDR3 sequence: CASSVAGAGNTIYF. The CDR3 nucleotides read TGTGCCAGCAGCGTAGCAGGGGCTGGAAACACCATATATTTT.

The chain recombines TRBV2 with TRBJ2-7; 7 bases line up with TRBD2. Unmatched junction bases numbered 5, after V lost 6 bases and J lost 0 bases. The CDR3 spans 14 residues. Germline CDR1 SNHLY, CDR2 FYNNEI. CDR3 sequence: CASRTGTNSYEQYF. DNA of the CDR3: TGTGCCAGCAGAACCGGGACTAACTCCTACGAGCAGTACTTC.

This clone occurred once. V usage is TRBV3-1 (or the pseudogene TRBV3-2) and J usage is TRBJ2-5; D is unresolved. The V end was cut by 1 base, the J end by 4 bases, with 7 bases between. There are 13 residues in the CDR3. CDR1 is LGHDT, CDR2 YNNKEL, per germline (reference sequence). CDR3 sequence reads: CASSQVIPETQYF. CDR3 DNA: TGTGCCAGCAGCCAAGTTATTCCAGAGACCCAGTACTTC.

This chain joins TRBV5-1 and TRBJ1-2; the match to TRBD1 covers 7 bases. CDR1 SGHRS and CDR2 YFSETQ come from the germline V gene. V dropped 3 bases and J dropped 0; count of bases not matched to a gene: 2. This CDR3 is 14 amino acids long. In nucleotides, the CDR3 is TGCGCCAGCAGCTGGGACAGCGCTAACTATGGCTACACCTTC. Protein: CASSWDSANYGYTF.